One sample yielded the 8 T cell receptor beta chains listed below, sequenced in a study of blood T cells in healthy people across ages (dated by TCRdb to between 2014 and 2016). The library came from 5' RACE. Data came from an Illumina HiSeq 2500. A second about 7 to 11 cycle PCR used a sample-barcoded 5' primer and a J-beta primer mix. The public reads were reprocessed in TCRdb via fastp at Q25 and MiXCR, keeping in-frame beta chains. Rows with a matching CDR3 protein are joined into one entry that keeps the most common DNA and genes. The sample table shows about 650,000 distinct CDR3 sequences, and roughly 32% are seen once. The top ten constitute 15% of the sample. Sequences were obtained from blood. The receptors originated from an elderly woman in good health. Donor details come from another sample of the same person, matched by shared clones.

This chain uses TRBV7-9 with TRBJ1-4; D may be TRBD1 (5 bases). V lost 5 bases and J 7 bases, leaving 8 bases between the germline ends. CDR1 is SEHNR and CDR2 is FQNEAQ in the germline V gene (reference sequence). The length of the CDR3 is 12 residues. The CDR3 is CASSRDGEKLFF. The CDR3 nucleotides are TGTGCCAGCAGCCGGGACGGTGAAAAACTGTTTTTT.

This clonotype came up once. CDR3 coding DNA: TGTGCCAGCAGTGTTGAAGGGGTAACTGGAAACACCATATATTTT. Amino acid sequence: CASSVEGVTGNTIYF. V is TRBV2 and J is TRBJ1-3; D possibly corresponds to TRBD1 (5 bases). Germline V gene lookup returns CDR1 SNHLY and CDR2 FYNNEI. V lost 4 bases and J lost 2, with 12 bases in between. The CDR3 runs to 15 residues.

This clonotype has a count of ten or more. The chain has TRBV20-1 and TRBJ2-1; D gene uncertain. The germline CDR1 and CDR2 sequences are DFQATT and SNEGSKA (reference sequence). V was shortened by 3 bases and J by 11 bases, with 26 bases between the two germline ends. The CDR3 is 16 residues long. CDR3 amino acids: CSARGSDRVERNKQFF. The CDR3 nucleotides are TGCAGTGCTAGGGGGTCCGACCGGGTCGAGCGTAACAAGCAGTTCTTC.

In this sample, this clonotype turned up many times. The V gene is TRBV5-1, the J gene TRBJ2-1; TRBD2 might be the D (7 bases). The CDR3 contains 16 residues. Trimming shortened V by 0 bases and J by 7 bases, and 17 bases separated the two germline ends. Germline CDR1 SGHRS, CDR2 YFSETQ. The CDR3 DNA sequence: TGCGCCAGCAGCTTGGGTGGGGGGGGGCATCGGAATGAGCAGTTCTTC. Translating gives CASSLGGGGHRNEQFF.

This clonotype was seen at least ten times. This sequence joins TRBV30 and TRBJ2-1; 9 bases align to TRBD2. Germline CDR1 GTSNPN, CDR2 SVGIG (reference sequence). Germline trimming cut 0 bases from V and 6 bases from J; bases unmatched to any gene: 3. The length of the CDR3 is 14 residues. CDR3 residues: CAWSVPAGGNEQFF. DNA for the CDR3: TGTGCCTGGAGTGTCCCAGCGGGGGGCAATGAGCAGTTCTTC.

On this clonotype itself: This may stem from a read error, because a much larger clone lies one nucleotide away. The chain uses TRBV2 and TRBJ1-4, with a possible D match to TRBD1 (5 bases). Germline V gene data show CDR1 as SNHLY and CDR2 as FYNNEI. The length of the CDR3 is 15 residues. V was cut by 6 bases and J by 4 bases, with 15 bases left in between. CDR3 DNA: TGTGCCAGCAGACAAAGACGGGGCCTTAATGAAAAACTGTTTTTT. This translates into CASRQRRGLNEKLFF.

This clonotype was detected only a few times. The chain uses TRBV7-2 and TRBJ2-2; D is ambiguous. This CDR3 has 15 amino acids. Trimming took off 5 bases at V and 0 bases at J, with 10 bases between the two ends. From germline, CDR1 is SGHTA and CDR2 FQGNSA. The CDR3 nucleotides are TGTGCCAGCAGCCAGATGGCAGCGAACACCGGGGAGCTGTTTTTT. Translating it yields CASSQMAANTGELFF.

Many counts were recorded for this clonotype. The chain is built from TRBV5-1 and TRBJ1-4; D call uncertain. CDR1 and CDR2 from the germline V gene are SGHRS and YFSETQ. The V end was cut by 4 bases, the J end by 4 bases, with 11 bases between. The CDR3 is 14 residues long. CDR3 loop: CASSTSGFNEKLFF. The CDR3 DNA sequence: TGCGCCAGCAGCACGAGCGGTTTTAATGAAAAACTGTTTTTT.